This record concerns one T cell receptor (beta chain) sequence. V shed 3 bases, J shed 2 bases, and the junction held 11 bases outside the gene matches. The CDR3 has 17 residues. Germline V gene data show CDR1 as SGHRS and CDR2 as YFSETQ. These data belong to a study of blood T cell repertoires in COVID-19. Study summary: Both acute and convalescent COVID-19 samples were obtained from the United States, Italy and Spain. In each case, the material was cDNA or gDNA derived from T cells, B-cell-depleted T cells, or PBMCs.

The authors' processing: Reference gene primer amplification yielded estimated nucleated cell counts. The method was immunoSEQ multiplex PCR; TCRdb's version includes in-frame clones alone and lacks a portion of them. Clonal size and the V and J genes are those of that table, whereas D and trimming came from the DNA. The data hold 200,000 to 300,000 clones, with around 86% observed a single time. The clonotype was recovered from a woman older than 75 with COVID-19, enrolled during active disease. The chain employs TRBV5-1 and TRBJ2-7, with 10 bases matching TRBD2. Sequenced material: peripheral blood. CDR3 DNA sequence: TGCGCCAGCAGCTGGGGGCCCTTTACTAGCGGGGCCTACGAGCAGTACTTC. Translating gives CASSWGPFTSGAYEQYF.